This TCR beta chain was identified during a study of cytomegalovirus exposure and HLA in healthy donors. Study in general: Of the donors genotyped, several hundred in all, over 80% fell in the Caucasian-associated ancestry cluster.

The PCR made use of 60 Vbeta and 13 Jbeta primers. Per the authors' pipeline: Unique TCR beta chains numbered approximately 80 million in a later analysis, with around 10 million shared. This table comes from immunoSEQ multiplex PCR, and its TCRdb copy is limited to in-frame clones, with some not included. That table gives V, J and clone size, and the DNA gave D and trimming. The sample shows 130,000 or so clones, less than 10% of them seen only once. The study, taken as a whole, reports: Among the most significant clusters, several appeared linked to common viral pathogens in a later analysis. The dataset shows that most TCR sequences were rare, while some public TCRs occurred in many donors.

Only a few counts were recorded for this clone. Its antigen remains unknown. This CDR3 has 17 residues. The V gene's germline CDR1 is SEHNR and CDR2 FQNEAQ (reference sequence). Trimming cost V 3 bases and J 0 bases, with 12 bases left between them. The specimen sequenced was PBMCs. The chain recombines TRBV7-9 with TRBJ2-6; D perhaps matches TRBD1 (5 bases). This clonotype was obtained from a woman aged 40 to 50 in good health and CMV-seropositive. The CDR3 DNA reads as TGTGCCAGCAGCTTCCAAGGGGCTCGCTCTGGGGCCAACGTCCTGACTTTC. As protein: CASSFQGARSGANVLTF.